The rows below give T cell receptor beta chains drawn from one sample of a study of blood T cell repertoires in COVID-19. Measured with immunoSEQ multiplex PCR; TCRdb has only the in-frame clones, and not every one. The sample lists about 380,000 clones; 81% were seen once. Material for sequencing was peripheral blood. All receptors derive from a human donor with acute or convalescent COVID-19. The donor label of this sample is uncertain. The CDR3 runs from the conserved cysteine through the conserved F or W. D genes are given only for firm matches. The size of a clone is reported for some rows only, either as once, few or many, or as a class for expanded clones.

v_call	clone_size	j_call	d_call	cdr3_nt	cdr3_aa
TRBV21-1	once	TRBJ1-2	-	TGTGCCAGCAGCAAAGATTTATCGGACACCGAACAAGCTAACTATGGCTACACCTTC	CASSKDLSDTEQANYGYTF
TRBV5-1	-	TRBJ1-5	-	TGCGCCAGCAGCCCGGGGGGCAGGGACAATCAGCCCCAGCATTTT	CASSPGGRDNQPQHF
TRBV12-3/TRBV12-4	-	TRBJ1-1	-	TGTGCCAGCAGTTTGACTAGCCGCACTGAAGCTTTCTTT	CASSLTSRTEAFF
TRBV12-2	-	TRBJ1-5	-	TGTGCAAGTCGCTCCCCATTGACAGGGGGCGTATTTAGCCTTTATCAGCCCCAGCATTTT	CASRSPLTGGVFSLYQPQHF
TRBV11-2	once	TRBJ1-2	TRBD1	TGTGCCAGCAGCTTAGGACAGGGGGCAGGTGGCTACACCTTC	CASSLGQGAGGYTF
TRBV11-2	-	TRBJ1-2	-	TGTGCCAGCAGCTCCGGGCCCGACAGAGGCTATGGCTACACCTTC	CASSSGPDRGYGYTF
TRBV24-1	-	TRBJ2-1	-	TGTGCCACCAGTGACCCGACTTCGACGGGCAATGAGCAGTTCTTC	CATSDPTSTGNEQFF
TRBV7-9	-	TRBJ2-1	-	TGTGCCAGCAGCTTGAACACCGCCTACAATGAGCAGTTCTTC	CASSLNTAYNEQFF
TRBV5-6	-	TRBJ2-3	-	TGTGCTTCCGGTGGAACGGGGGGCACAGATACGCAGTATTTT	CASGGTGGTDTQYF
TRBV10-1	-	TRBJ2-3	TRBD2	TGCGCCAGCAGCGGTGCGGGGGTACCCACAGATACGCAGTATTTT	CASSGAGVPTDTQYF
TRBV5-6	-	TRBJ2-1	-	TGTGCCAGCAGCTTTCGGCGGGGAGTTTACAATGAGCAGTTCTTC	CASSFRRGVYNEQFF
TRBV5-4	-	TRBJ2-5	TRBD1	TGTGCCAGCAGCCAGCTGGACAGGAAAGAGACCCAGTACTTC	CASSQLDRKETQYF
TRBV27	-	TRBJ1-5	-	TGTGCCAGCAGTGAAGGGGGTAGGGACAATCAGCCCCAGCATTTT	CASSEGGRDNQPQHF
TRBV30	once	TRBJ1-3	TRBD1	TGTGCCTGTGCTCGGACAGGCTCTGGAAACACCATATATTTT	CACARTGSGNTIYF